What follows are 11 T cell receptor beta chains derived from one specimen sequenced in a study of T-cell memory formation after mild COVID-19. TCRdb fed the 5' RACE reads into MiXCR, producing one record per CDR3 protein. The sample consists of about 260,000 distinct CDR3 sequences, less than 9.5% of them appearing once. The sequenced material came from PBMCs or a T cell subset sorted from them (not recorded which). The origin of the receptors is a man younger than 30 who had mild COVID-19 (a few samples of this study predate the infection). Cell type and time point are not known.

The chain carries TRBV24-1 and TRBJ2-3; 8 bases fit TRBD1. Germline values: CDR1 KGHDR, CDR2 SFDVKD. There are 13 residues in the CDR3. Losses at the gene ends were 7 bases for V and 3 bases for J; bases not matched to a gene: 2. This chain's CDR3 is CATRDRATDTQYF. The CDR3 DNA reads TGTGCCACCAGGGACAGGGCGACAGATACGCAGTATTTT.

The chain uses TRBV12-3 or TRBV12-4 and TRBJ1-5; no definite D call. V was pared by 3 bases and J by 4 bases, with 10 bases between. This CDR3 has 14 amino acids. CDR3: CASSFTGYNQPQHF. The DNA for the CDR3 is TGTGCCAGCAGTTTTACGGGGTATAATCAGCCCCAGCATTTT.

Ten or more counts support this clonotype. The chain recombines TRBV5-1 with TRBJ2-7; D is possibly TRBD2 (6 bases). This CDR3 is 16 amino acids long. Trimming shortened V by 0 bases and J by 3 bases, and 16 bases separated the two germline ends. The germline CDR1 and CDR2 sequences are SGHRS and YFSETQ. As DNA, the CDR3 is TGCGCCAGCAGCTTGGGGGGGGTGACACAAAACTACGAGCAGTACGTC. It encodes CASSLGGVTQNYEQYV.

V is TRBV6-6 and J is TRBJ1-1; D is possibly TRBD1 (5 bases). V was pared by 9 bases and J by 10 bases, with 21 bases between. Germline V gene lookup returns CDR1 MNHNY and CDR2 SVGAGI (reference sequence). The length of the CDR3 is 13 residues. CDR3 DNA sequence: TGTGCCAGTAACTTTCTACCAGGGAAGGTAGCTTTCTTT. It specifies CASNFLPGKVAFF.

This clonotype was observed a few times. The V and J genes are TRBV10-3 and TRBJ1-3; D remains ambiguous. The V gene's germline CDR1 is ENHRY and CDR2 SYGVKD. CDR3 length equals 12 residues. The ends were cut back, 6 bases at V and 9 bases at J, with 12 bases in the middle. This chain's CDR3 is CAISPGLGTIYF. CDR3 nucleotide sequence: TGTGCCATCAGCCCTGGACTGGGCACCATATATTTT.

The table lists this clonotype with a few counts. This sequence joins TRBV5-6 and TRBJ2-7, with D maybe TRBD1 (7 bases). The V gene lost 3 bases and the J gene lost 1 base, with 26 bases spanning the gap. The CDR3 has 19 amino acids. Germline assignment: CDR1 SGHDT and CDR2 YYEEEE. CDR3 coding DNA: TGTGCCAGCAGCTCCCCCCTGCAGGGGGTACTAGCTGGGTCCTACGAGCAGTACTTC. As protein: CASSSPLQGVLAGSYEQYF.

This clonotype was seen many times. The V gene is TRBV5-1, the J gene TRBJ2-1, with 9 bases that match TRBD1. Germline CDR1 is SGHRS and CDR2 is YFSETQ. The CDR3 spans 17 residues. The V and J ends lost 3 bases and 8 bases, in that order; junction bases with no gene match: 15. CDR3 nucleotide sequence: TGCGCCAGCAGCTCGGGACAGGGTCGGCGGGGGTTGTATGAGCAGTTCTTC. This translates into CASSSGQGRRGLYEQFF.

The sample holds a few counts of this clonotype. The J gene is TRBJ2-7, the V gene TRBV4-1; tentatively, D is TRBD2 (6 bases). Deletions cut 1 base from V and 4 bases from J, with 11 bases between. The germline CDR1 and CDR2 sequences are MGHRA and YSYEKL. This CDR3 comprises 14 residues. The CDR3 DNA is TGCGCCAGCAGCCAAGTCGAGACTAGTTACGAGCAGTACTTC. Protein: CASSQVETSYEQYF.

The chain couples TRBV12-3 or TRBV12-4 to TRBJ2-7; D might be TRBD2 (6 bases). The J call may be faulty, since TRBJ2-3 better matches the DNA end. The CDR3 has 12 amino acids. The CDR3 loop is CASSLREYTQYF. The CDR3 DNA sequence: TGTGCCAGCAGCCTCCGGGAGTATACGCAGTATTTT.

The V call is TRBV7-2, the J call TRBJ2-5, with TRBD2 as a possible D gene (6 bases). Germline V lookup: CDR1 SGHTA, CDR2 FQGNSA. The V end lost 5 bases, the J end lost 5 bases, and 15 bases lay between the germline ends. The CDR3 has 14 residues. Here the CDR3 DNA reads TGTGCCAGCAGCCGGCGCCGAGGAGGGGAGACCCAGTACTTC. It specifies CASSRRRGGETQYF.

This clonotype was detected many times. V gene TRBV7-2 combines with J gene TRBJ2-1; 9 nucleotides line up with TRBD1. The CDR3 extends over 16 amino acids. CDR1 SGHTA and CDR2 FQGNSA come from the germline V gene. Losses at the gene ends were 5 bases for V and 3 bases for J; bases not matched to a gene: 8. CDR3 loop: CASSDLGTGYYNEQFF. Written as DNA, the CDR3 is TGTGCCAGCAGCGACCTAGGGACAGGGTACTACAATGAGCAGTTCTTC. The variable domain in full, completed from reference TRBV7-2 and TRBJ2-1, reads GAGVSQSPSNKVTEKGKDVELRCDPISGHTALYWYRQSLGQGLEFLIYFQGNSAPDKSGLPSDRFSAERTGGSVSTLTIQRTQQEDSAVYLCASSDLGTGYYNEQFFGPGTRLTVL.